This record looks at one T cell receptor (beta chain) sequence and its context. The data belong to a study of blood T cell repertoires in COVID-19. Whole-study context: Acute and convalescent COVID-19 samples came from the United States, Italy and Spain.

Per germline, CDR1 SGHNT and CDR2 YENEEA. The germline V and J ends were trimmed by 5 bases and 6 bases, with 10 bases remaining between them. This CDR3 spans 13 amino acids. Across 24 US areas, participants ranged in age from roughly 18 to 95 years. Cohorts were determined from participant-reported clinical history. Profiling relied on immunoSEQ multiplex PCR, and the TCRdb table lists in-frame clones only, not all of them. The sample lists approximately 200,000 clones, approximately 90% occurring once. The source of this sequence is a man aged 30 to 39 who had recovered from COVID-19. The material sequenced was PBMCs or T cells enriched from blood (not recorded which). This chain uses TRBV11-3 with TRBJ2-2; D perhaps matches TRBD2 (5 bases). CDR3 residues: CASSLLGAGELFF. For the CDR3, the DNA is TGTGCCAGCAGCCTCCTCGGGGCCGGGGAGCTGTTTTTT.